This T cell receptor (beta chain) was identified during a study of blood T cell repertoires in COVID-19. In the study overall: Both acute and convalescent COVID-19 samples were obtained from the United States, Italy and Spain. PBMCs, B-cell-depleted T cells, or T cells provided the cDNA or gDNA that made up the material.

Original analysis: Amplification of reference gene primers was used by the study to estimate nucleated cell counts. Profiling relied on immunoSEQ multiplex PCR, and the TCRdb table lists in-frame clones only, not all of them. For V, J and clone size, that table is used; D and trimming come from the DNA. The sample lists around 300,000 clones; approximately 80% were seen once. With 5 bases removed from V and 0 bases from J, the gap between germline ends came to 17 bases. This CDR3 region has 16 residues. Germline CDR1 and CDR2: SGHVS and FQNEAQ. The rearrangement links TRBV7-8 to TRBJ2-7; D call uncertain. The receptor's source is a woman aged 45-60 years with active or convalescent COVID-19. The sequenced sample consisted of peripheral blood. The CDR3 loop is CASSPTVAGSSYEQYF. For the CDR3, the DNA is TGTGCCAGCAGCCCTACGGTCGCAGGAAGCTCCTACGAGCAGTACTTC. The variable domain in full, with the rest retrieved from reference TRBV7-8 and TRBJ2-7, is GAGVSQSPRYKVAKRGQDVALRCDPISGHVSLFWYQQALGQGPEFLTYFQNEAQLDKSGLPSDRFFAERPEGSVSTLKIQRTQQEDSAVYLCASSPTVAGSSYEQYFGPGTRLTVT.